The T cell receptor beta chain described here comes from a study of cytomegalovirus exposure and HLA in healthy donors. Points from the study as a whole: According to the study, about 180 TCR beta chains were cytomegalovirus-associated.

It was with 60 Vbeta and 13 Jbeta primers that the PCR ran. TCRdb keeps only in-frame clones here, not all; method: immunoSEQ multiplex PCR. The sample lists hundreds of thousands of clones, 85% occurring once. This clone was seen only a few times. Its antigen is not known. The CDR3 consists of 18 residues. Sequenced: PBMCs. The TCR was taken from a girl aged 2-9 years in good health and CMV-seronegative. The gene calls are TRBV1 and TRBJ2-1; TRBD2 reflects the table's D call only, with no check against the DNA. TRBV1 is deemed a pseudogene. CDR3 sequence: CTSSRTSGRACERNEQFF. CDR3 DNA: TGCACCAGCAGTCGGACTAGCGGGAGGGCCTGCGAGAGGAATGAGCAGTTCTTC.